The TCR beta chain under discussion was sequenced for a study of cytomegalovirus exposure and HLA in healthy donors. Study-wide results and caveats: The availability of immune exposure information extended only to CMV serostatus. Follow-up analysis seemed to connect common viral pathogens with several of the most significant clusters identified.

60 Vbeta and 13 Jbeta primers were used in PCR. Assay: immunoSEQ multiplex PCR; the TCRdb copy retains only in-frame clones and omits some. The table shows about 140,000 clones, with around four fifths occurring only once. CDR1 MDHEN and CDR2 SYDVKM come from the germline V gene. The V gene lost 1 base and the J gene lost 9 bases, with 13 bases spanning the gap. This CDR3 contains 13 residues. This clone was observed once. Its antigen is not known. This clonotype was obtained from a boy younger than 10 in good health and CMV-seronegative. The chain links TRBV28 to TRBJ2-7, with a possible D match to TRBD1 (7 bases). The sample taken for sequencing was PBMCs. CDR3 nucleotide sequence: TGTGCCAGCAGTTTATCGCAGGGGGACTTGCAGTACTTC. This sequence encodes CASSLSQGDLQYF.